A selection of T cell receptor beta chains follows, all from one sample in a study of early T cells in non-severe SARS-CoV-2 infection. TCRdb passed the 5' RACE reads through MiXCR, listing each CDR3 protein once. The table includes 65,000 to 80,000 distinct CDR3 sequences, around 11% detected once. The sequenced sample was whole blood. These receptors were obtained from an adult who was a healthcare worker with PCR-confirmed SARS-CoV-2 infection or an uninfected control (not recorded which). Each CDR3 is given with its conserved first and last residue. D genes are given only for firm matches. Size tells how often a clone was seen (once, few, many) or the class of an expanded clone, and some rows leave it out.

J gene: TRBJ2-7
D gene: TRBD2
V gene: TRBV29-1
clone size: .
CDR3 protein: CSVLLATREQYF
CDR3 DNA: TGCAGCGTTCTACTAGCGACAAGGGAGCAGTACTTC

J gene: TRBJ2-7
D gene: TRBD2
V gene: TRBV7-9
clone size: .
CDR3 protein: CASSLAPGGTSYEQYF
CDR3 DNA: TGTGCCAGCAGCTTAGCGCCGGGGGGGACCTCCTACGAGCAGTACTTC

J gene: TRBJ1-1
D gene: .
V gene: TRBV6-4
clone size: few
CDR3 protein: CASSATRNTEAFF
CDR3 DNA: TGTGCCAGCAGTGCCACAAGGAACACTGAAGCTTTCTTT

J gene: TRBJ2-7
D gene: TRBD1
V gene: TRBV10-3
clone size: few
CDR3 protein: CAIRRDSDYEQYF
CDR3 DNA: TGTGCCATCAGACGGGACAGCGACTACGAGCAGTACTTC

J gene: TRBJ1-6
D gene: .
V gene: TRBV30
clone size: few
CDR3 protein: CAWRGAKSPLHF
CDR3 DNA: TGTGCCTGGAGGGGCGCTAAATCACCCCTCCACTTT

J gene: TRBJ2-5
D gene: .
V gene: TRBV11-2
clone size: .
CDR3 protein: CASSSKETQYF
CDR3 DNA: TGTGCCAGCAGCTCCAAAGAGACCCAGTACTTC

J gene: TRBJ1-6
D gene: TRBD1
V gene: TRBV19
clone size: .
CDR3 protein: CASSIQGANSPLHF
CDR3 DNA: TGTGCCAGTAGTATACAGGGGGCTAATTCACCCCTCCACTTT

J gene: TRBJ1-6
D gene: .
V gene: TRBV7-9
clone size: few
CDR3 protein: CASTSEWDSPLHF
CDR3 DNA: TGTGCCAGCACCTCAGAGTGGGATTCACCCCTCCACTTT

J gene: TRBJ1-2
D gene: .
V gene: TRBV19
clone size: many
CDR3 protein: CASSRGDYGYTF
CDR3 DNA: TGTGCCAGTAGTAGGGGGGACTATGGCTACACCTTC

J gene: TRBJ2-5
D gene: .
V gene: TRBV2
clone size: few
CDR3 protein: CASTVTGSREATQYF
CDR3 DNA: TGTGCCAGCACCGTAACGGGAAGCCGTGAGGCGACCCAGTACTTC

J gene: TRBJ2-3
D gene: .
V gene: TRBV30
clone size: few
CDR3 protein: CALRTPSTDTQYF
CDR3 DNA: TGTGCCCTCCGGACCCCCAGCACAGATACGCAGTATTTT

J gene: TRBJ1-1
D gene: .
V gene: TRBV10-3
clone size: few
CDR3 protein: CAISESGQTMNTEAFF
CDR3 DNA: TGTGCCATCAGTGAGTCGGGGCAGACTATGAACACTGAAGCTTTCTTT

J gene: TRBJ2-5
D gene: .
V gene: TRBV3-1
clone size: few
CDR3 protein: CASSQSWGETQYF
CDR3 DNA: TGTGCCAGCAGCCAAAGTTGGGGAGAGACCCAGTACTTC

J gene: TRBJ1-1
D gene: .
V gene: TRBV29-1
clone size: many
CDR3 protein: CSASRANTEAFF
CDR3 DNA: TGCAGCGCCTCGCGGGCAAACACTGAAGCTTTCTTT

J gene: TRBJ1-6
D gene: .
V gene: TRBV7-3
clone size: few
CDR3 protein: CASSLNSNSPLHF
CDR3 DNA: TGTGCCAGCAGCTTAAATTCTAATTCACCCCTCCACTTT

J gene: TRBJ2-3
D gene: .
V gene: TRBV5-1
clone size: .
CDR3 protein: CASSSRTSTDTQYF
CDR3 DNA: TGCGCCAGCAGCTCGAGGACTAGCACAGATACGCAGTATTTT

J gene: TRBJ2-3
D gene: TRBD2
V gene: TRBV6-5
clone size: many
CDR3 protein: CASSPGLAGGNTDTQYF
CDR3 DNA: TGTGCCAGCAGCCCCGGACTAGCGGGGGGTAACACAGATACGCAGTATTTT

J gene: TRBJ1-5
D gene: .
V gene: TRBV7-6
clone size: .
CDR3 protein: CASSLSAISNQPQHF
CDR3 DNA: TGTGCCAGCAGCTTATCAGCGATTAGCAATCAGCCCCAGCATTTT

J gene: TRBJ1-6
D gene: .
V gene: TRBV6-5
clone size: many
CDR3 protein: CASSYSGDGYNSPLHF
CDR3 DNA: TGTGCCAGCAGTTACTCCGGGGACGGATATAATTCACCCCTCCACTTT

J gene: TRBJ1-5
D gene: .
V gene: TRBV5-4
clone size: few
CDR3 protein: CASSLETGQPQHF
CDR3 DNA: TGTGCCAGCAGCTTGGAGACTGGCCAGCCCCAGCATTTT

J gene: TRBJ2-1
D gene: TRBD1
V gene: TRBV6-1
clone size: medium-sized
CDR3 protein: CASAGQADNEQFF
CDR3 DNA: TGTGCCAGTGCCGGACAGGCGGACAATGAGCAGTTCTTC

J gene: TRBJ2-1
D gene: .
V gene: TRBV11-2
clone size: many
CDR3 protein: CASRQAGQYNEQFF
CDR3 DNA: TGTGCCAGCAGACAAGCGGGACAGTACAATGAGCAGTTCTTC